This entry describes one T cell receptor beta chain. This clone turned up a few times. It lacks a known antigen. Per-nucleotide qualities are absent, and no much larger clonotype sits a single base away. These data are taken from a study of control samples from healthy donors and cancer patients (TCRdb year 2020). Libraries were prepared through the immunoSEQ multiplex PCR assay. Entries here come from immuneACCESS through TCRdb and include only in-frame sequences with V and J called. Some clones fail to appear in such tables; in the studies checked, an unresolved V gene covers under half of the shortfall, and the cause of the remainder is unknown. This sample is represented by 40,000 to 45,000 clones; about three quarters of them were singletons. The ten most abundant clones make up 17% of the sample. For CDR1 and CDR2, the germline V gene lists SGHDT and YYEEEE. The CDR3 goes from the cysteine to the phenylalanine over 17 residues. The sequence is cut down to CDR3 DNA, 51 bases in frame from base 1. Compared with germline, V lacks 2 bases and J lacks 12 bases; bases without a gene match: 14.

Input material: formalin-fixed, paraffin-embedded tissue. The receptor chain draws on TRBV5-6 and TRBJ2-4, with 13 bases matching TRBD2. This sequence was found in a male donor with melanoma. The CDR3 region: CASSFSRTSGSRNPQYF. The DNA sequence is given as TGTGCCAGCAGCTTTTCGCGGACTAGCGGGAGCAGAAACCCTCAGTACTTC.